A single sample gave rise to the 27 T cell receptor beta chains below, sequenced in a study of shared clonotypes between healthy human individuals. Profiling relied on immunoSEQ multiplex PCR, and the TCRdb table lists in-frame clones only, not all of them. Among about 1 million clones, about 75% were seen once, and the ten largest hold 1.2% to 1.5%. Sequenced sample: memory CD4+ T cells sorted from blood. The subset: CD45RA-negative fraction. Source of these receptors: a young man in good health.

This chain joins TRBV6-5 and TRBJ1-2; TRBD1 might be the D (6 bases). CDR3 length: 14 residues. Germline V gene sequence: CDR1 MNHEY, CDR2 SVGAGI. Trimming pared 7 bases from V and 5 bases from J, leaving 17 bases between. The CDR3: CASTPGSGAYGYTF. In DNA, the CDR3 is TGTGCCAGCACTCCCGGTTCAGGGGCTTATGGCTACACCTTC.

Concerning this clone: The same CDR3 is also encoded by other DNA sequences in this sample. The chain is built from TRBV7-2 and TRBJ1-4; D not certain. CDR3 length equals 12 residues. Germline-derived CDR1 and CDR2 are SGHTA and FQGNSA. The germline V and J ends were trimmed by 3 bases and 8 bases, with 7 bases remaining between them. The CDR3 spells CASSLDAEKLFF. The CDR3 DNA sequence: TGTGCCAGCAGCTTGGACGCGGAAAAACTGTTTTTT.

V usage is TRBV6-5 and J usage is TRBJ1-2; TRBD1 matches 12 bases. Germline-derived CDR1 and CDR2 are MNHEY and SVGAGI. V gave up 5 bases and J gave up 8 bases; unmatched junction bases: 9. The CDR3 sequence is 15 residues long. The CDR3 protein is CASSTGDRGHLGYTF. The CDR3 DNA sequence: TGTGCCAGCAGTACCGGGGACAGGGGGCATCTGGGCTACACCTTC.

Notes on this clone: Other DNA sequences from this sample encode an identical CDR3 as well. The J gene is TRBJ2-2, the V gene TRBV5-1, with 7 bases aligning to TRBD1. Germline lookup yields CDR1 SGHRS and CDR2 YFSETQ. The V segment lost 0 bases and the J segment 6 bases; nucleotides outside the gene matches: 2. The CDR3 totals 14 residues. CDR3 sequence reads: CASSLEGASGELFF. The CDR3 bases are TGCGCCAGCAGCTTGGAGGGGGCATCCGGGGAGCTGTTTTTT. The full variable domain, rest sourced from reference TRBV5-1 and TRBJ2-2, is KAGVTQTPRYLIKTRGQQVTLSCSPISGHRSVSWYQQTPGQGLQFLFEYFSETQRNKGNFPGRFSGRQFSNSRSEMNVSTLELGDSALYLCASSLEGASGELFFGEGSRLTVL.

To note about this clone: This CDR3 is also generated by other DNA sequences in the sample. The chain recombines TRBV5-1 with TRBJ2-7; 7 bases fit TRBD1. The CDR3 runs 11 residues. V gave up 7 bases and J gave up 2 bases; unmatched junction bases: 0. From germline, CDR1 is SGHRS and CDR2 YFSETQ. The CDR3 region is CASQGAYEQYF. The CDR3 DNA reads TGCGCCAGCCAGGGGGCCTACGAGCAGTACTTC.

This clone was picked up a small number of times. The genes are TRBV18 and TRBJ1-6; TRBD1 is a possible D gene (6 bases). The CDR3 consists of 15 residues. Germline V gene sequence: CDR1 KGHSH, CDR2 LQKENI. V was cut by 4 bases and J by 8 bases, with 15 bases left in between. The DNA of the CDR3 is TGTGCCAGCTCACTTCAGGGGAGCGCGGATTCACCCCTCCACTTT. This sequence encodes CASSLQGSADSPLHF.

In its sample, this clone was seen once. The chain has TRBV5-1 and TRBJ1-6; possibly TRBD1 for D (5 bases). V dropped 0 bases and J dropped 6 bases, with 16 bases sitting between them. Germline CDR1 SGHRS, CDR2 YFSETQ. This CDR3 has 17 residues. In DNA, the CDR3 is TGCGCCAGCAGCTTGGCCGCGCCGATGGGGCGTAATTCACCCCTCCACTTT. Its protein product is CASSLAAPMGRNSPLHF.

The chain recombines TRBV20-1 with TRBJ2-7; D gene unclear. V was pared by 3 bases and J by 5 bases, with 5 bases between. Germline lookup yields CDR1 DFQATT and CDR2 SNEGSKA (reference sequence). The CDR3 sequence is 10 residues long. The DNA of the CDR3 is TGCAGTGCTAGGGATCACGAGCAGTACTTC. This codes for CSARDHEQYF.

This clone showed up just once. This rearrangement joins TRBV18 to TRBJ2-7; 7 positions agree with TRBD1. CDR3 length: 16 amino acids. V lost 3 bases and J lost 3; bases outside the gene matches: 11. Germline lookup yields CDR1 KGHSH and CDR2 LQKENI. In DNA, the CDR3 is TGTGCCAGCTCACCCCGCCCCGGGACAGCTGACTACGAGCAGTACTTC. It codes for CASSPRPGTADYEQYF.

This clone was observed a few times. The rearrangement joins TRBV27 to TRBJ2-2; D is ambiguous. V was trimmed by 4 bases and J by 2 bases, leaving 2 bases between them. The length of the CDR3 is 12 residues. CDR1 is MNHEY and CDR2 is SMNVEV in the germline V gene (reference sequence). The CDR3, as DNA: TGTGCCAGCAGTTATAACACCGGGGAGCTGTTTTTT. Translation gives CASSYNTGELFF.

This clone appeared once. The J gene is TRBJ2-2, the V gene TRBV6-5; no definite D call. The V and J ends lost 6 bases and 3 bases respectively, with 14 bases between them. Germline values: CDR1 MNHEY, CDR2 SVGAGI. CDR3 length: 15 residues. This CDR3 reads CASSSVVGYTGELFF. The CDR3 DNA reads TGTGCCAGCAGCTCCGTTGTGGGTTACACCGGGGAGCTGTTTTTT.

This chain uses TRBV20-1 with TRBJ1-2; D is unresolved. The length of the CDR3 is 11 residues. From germline, CDR1 is DFQATT and CDR2 SNEGSKA (reference sequence). V lost 3 bases and J lost 2, with 4 bases in between. In DNA form, the CDR3 reads TGCAGTGCTAGTAGAAACTATGGCTACACCTTC. Translation gives CSASRNYGYTF.

The chain recombines TRBV6-5 with TRBJ1-1, with D unresolved. CDR1 MNHEY and CDR2 SVGAGI come from the germline V gene. The CDR3 consists of 15 residues. V lost 2 bases and J lost 0, with 10 bases in between. CDR3 DNA sequence: TGTGCCAGCAGTTACGGGAAACAGTTGAACACTGAAGCTTTCTTT. Its translation: CASSYGKQLNTEAFF.

The V and J genes are TRBV11-3 and TRBJ2-1, with D unresolved. V was shortened by 5 bases and J by 0 bases, with 14 bases between the two germline ends. This CDR3 spans 16 amino acids. Germline CDR1 and CDR2: SGHNT and YENEEA. CDR3: CASSPTASSSYNEQFF. As DNA, the CDR3 is TGTGCCAGCAGCCCAACCGCCTCAAGCTCCTACAATGAGCAGTTCTTC.

This clone was recorded only once. V gene TRBV11-2 combines with J gene TRBJ1-5, with D unresolved. V was trimmed by 3 bases and J by 7 bases, leaving 10 bases between them. Germline assignment: CDR1 SGHAT and CDR2 FQNNGV. This CDR3 comprises 13 residues. The CDR3 here is CASSFSGWQPQHF. The DNA for the CDR3 is TGTGCCAGCAGCTTTTCCGGGTGGCAGCCCCAGCATTTT.

With respect to this clone: Additional DNA sequences in this sample encode the identical CDR3. CDR3 bases: TGTGCCAGTAGTATAGACAGGGGTAGGAGCAATCAGCCCCAGCATTTT. Its protein is CASSIDRGRSNQPQHF. V and J are TRBV19 and TRBJ1-5; D is perhaps TRBD1 (6 bases). Germline CDR1 is LNHDA and CDR2 is SQIVND (reference sequence). The CDR3 totals 16 residues. The V end was cut by 0 bases, the J end by 1 base, with 10 bases between.

The chain couples TRBV28 to TRBJ1-2; 8 nucleotides match TRBD1. There are 19 residues in the CDR3. The V segment lost 2 bases and the J segment 3 bases; nucleotides outside the gene matches: 17. The germline V gene encodes CDR1 MDHEN and CDR2 SYDVKM. The CDR3 DNA is TGTGCCAGCAGTTTAACAGTATCGTTAGCACAGGGGGTAGACTATGGCTACACCTTC. Protein product: CASSLTVSLAQGVDYGYTF.

The V call is TRBV9, the J call TRBJ2-1; 9 nucleotides match TRBD1. J lost 6 bases, V lost 0 bases, and 4 bases had no gene match. CDR1 and CDR2 (germline): SGDLS, YYNGEE. The CDR3 contains 15 residues. The CDR3 DNA follows: TGTGCCAGCAGCGTAGCCGGGACAGGGCCCAATGAGCAGTTCTTC. Amino acids: CASSVAGTGPNEQFF.

The chain carries TRBV4-1 and TRBJ2-5; the match to TRBD2 covers 8 bases. The CDR3 is 17 residues long. CDR1 and CDR2 from the germline V gene are MGHRA and YSYEKL. The ends lost 1 base at V and 2 bases at J; junction bases unmatched: 9. The CDR3 nucleotides are TGCGCCAGCAGCCAAGGTCGGGCCAGCGGGAGACAAGAGACCCAGTACTTC. It specifies CASSQGRASGRQETQYF.

The chain couples TRBV5-4 to TRBJ1-6; D is undetermined. The germline gives CDR1 SGHNT, CDR2 YYREEE (reference sequence). The CDR3 spans 13 residues. Trimming took 3 bases from V and 9 from J, leaving 10 bases between them. Here the CDR3 DNA reads TGTGCCAGCAGCTCCCGGGAAACTTCACCCCTCCACTTT. It translates to CASSSRETSPLHF.

The chain couples TRBV10-3 to TRBJ1-1, with TRBD1 as a possible D gene (6 bases). V was trimmed by 2 bases and J by 5 bases, leaving 15 bases between them. From germline, CDR1 is ENHRY and CDR2 SYGVKD. The CDR3 sequence is 15 residues long. CDR3 sequence: CAISEGGRGQTEAFF. In DNA form, the CDR3 reads TGTGCCATCAGTGAGGGGGGCAGGGGTCAGACTGAAGCTTTCTTT.

The rearrangement uses TRBV28 and TRBJ2-5; no clear D. The germline V gene has CDR1 MDHEN and CDR2 SYDVKM. Trimming left V 4 bases short and J 2 bases short, with 8 bases between. CDR3 size: 13 residues. The CDR3 here is CASSSQVQETQYF. The CDR3, as DNA: TGTGCCAGCAGTTCGCAGGTACAAGAGACCCAGTACTTC.

The gene calls are TRBV29-1 and TRBJ1-1, with 7 bases fitting TRBD1. The CDR3 covers 12 residues. Germline CDR1 is SQVTM and CDR2 is ANQGSEA. J lost 0 bases, V lost 7 bases, and 2 bases had no gene match. The DNA for the CDR3 is TGCAGCGACGGGACAGTGAACACTGAAGCTTTCTTT. Amino acids: CSDGTVNTEAFF.

This clone occurred a few times. The rearrangement links TRBV28 to TRBJ1-2; 7 bases align to TRBD1. CDR3 size: 12 residues. Trimming took 5 bases from V and 8 from J; bases not matched to a gene: 5. Germline CDR1 and CDR2: MDHEN and SYDVKM. In DNA form, the CDR3 reads TGTGCCAGCAGTATGACAGGGAGAGGCTACACCTTC. Protein: CASSMTGRGYTF.

The gene calls are TRBV2 and TRBJ1-1; 7 bases fit TRBD1. Trimming took 6 bases from V and 6 from J; bases not matched to a gene: 7. Looked up from germline, CDR1 is SNHLY and CDR2 is FYNNEI. The CDR3 is made up of 13 amino acids. The CDR3 sequence is CASSLSRGAEAFF. The CDR3 region has the DNA TGTGCCAGCAGCCTTTCCAGGGGGGCTGAAGCTTTCTTT.

The chain is built from TRBV6-6 and TRBJ1-2; 8 bases map to TRBD1. The CDR3 runs to 15 residues. Germline V gene lookup returns CDR1 MNHNY and CDR2 SVGAGI (reference sequence). V was clipped by 4 bases and J by 4 bases; unmatched bases: 8. CDR3 sequence (DNA): TGTGCCAGCAGTTTGGGGACAGGCCCTCCCTATGGCTACACCTTC. Protein product: CASSLGTGPPYGYTF.

This clone was seen more than once but under ten times. The chain combines TRBV9 with TRBJ1-1; 8 nucleotides line up with TRBD1. The germline V gene has CDR1 SGDLS and CDR2 YYNGEE. Germline trimming cut 0 bases from V and 4 bases from J; bases unmatched to any gene: 2. The CDR3 is 14 amino acids. The CDR3 DNA sequence: TGTGCCAGCAGCGTAGAGGGGACAGGCACTGAAGCTTTCTTT. Encoded protein: CASSVEGTGTEAFF.